This T cell receptor (beta chain) emerged from a study of blood T cell repertoires in COVID-19. Across the study: The study drew acute and convalescent COVID-19 samples from the United States, Italy and Spain. Nucleic acid was either cDNA or gDNA, and it came from T cells, B-cell-depleted T cells, or PBMCs.

Seattle cases were enrolled at active infection and followed longitudinally. The method was immunoSEQ multiplex PCR; TCRdb's version includes in-frame clones alone and lacks a portion of them. The profile shows around 93,000 clones, 90% of them singletons. Germline assignment: CDR1 SGDLS and CDR2 YYNGEE. V gave up 0 bases and J gave up 5 bases, with 15 bases separating them. The CDR3 has 15 residues. J is TRBJ2-7 and V is TRBV9, with D perhaps matching TRBD2 (6 bases). This receptor was obtained from a man aged 18 to 29 with COVID-19, enrolled during active disease. Sequencing was done on a sample of peripheral blood. CDR3 nucleotide sequence: TGTGCCAGCAGCGTAGATCATCGCGGGGTGGACGAGCAGTACTTC. Its translation is CASSVDHRGVDEQYF. Filled out from reference TRBV9 and TRBJ2-7, the complete variable domain reads DSGVTQTPKHLITATGQRVTLRCSPRSGDLSVYWYQQSLDQGLQFLIQYYNGEERAKGNILERFSAQQFPDLHSELNLSSLELGDSALYFCASSVDHRGVDEQYFGPGTRLTVT.